This T cell receptor beta chain was documented in a study of blood T cells in healthy people across ages. At the level of the study: Every two T cells gave about one barcoded beta molecule via template switching.

This CDR3 contains 16 residues. With 0 bases clipped from V and 1 base from J, the junction kept 5 bases outside the gene matches. Germline V CDR1 and CDR2: SEHNR, FQNEAQ (reference sequence). Donors ranged from roughly 6 to 90 years old and were healthy Caucasians in Russia. Isolation recovered at least 6.5 million PBMCs from every sample. This clonotype was counted between two and nine times. Its antigen is unidentified. Study-wide findings and caveats: Naive T cell percentage by flow cytometry tracked strongly with beta diversity.

Primed by a sample-barcoded 5' primer and a J-beta primer mix, a second PCR proceeded for about 7 to 12 cycles. One entry per CDR3 protein, called by TCRdb with MiXCR from the 5' RACE reads. The data contain around 1.1 million distinct CDR3 sequences, 35% to 40% of them singletons. The chain carries TRBV7-9 and TRBJ2-5, with 7 positions matching TRBD1. The sequencing sample was made of blood. The clonotype was recovered from a man younger than 35 in good health. The CDR3: CASSLAGTAFQETQYF. CDR3 nucleotide sequence: TGTGCCAGCAGCTTAGCTGGGACAGCGTTCCAAGAGACCCAGTACTTC.